This passage covers 11 T cell receptor beta chains from one sample sequenced in a study of T-cell memory formation after mild COVID-19. TCRdb re-called the 5' RACE reads with MiXCR, one entry per CDR3 protein. Counted here are about 240,000 distinct CDR3 sequences, roughly 9.4% occurring once; the ten biggest clones make up 22%. The material sequenced was PBMCs or a T cell subset sorted from them (not recorded which). These receptors originate from a man younger than 35 who had mild COVID-19 (a few samples of this study predate the infection). Cell type and time point are not known.

V and J are TRBV5-1 and TRBJ1-2, with a tentative D call TRBD1 (5 bases). CDR3 length: 13 amino acids. Germline V CDR1 and CDR2: SGHRS, YFSETQ. Trimming took off 4 bases at V and 5 bases at J, with 12 bases between the two ends. As DNA, the CDR3 is TGCGCCAGCAGCCCCCAGGGCGCTTATGGCTACACCTTC. This gives the protein CASSPQGAYGYTF.

The V and J genes are TRBV24-1 and TRBJ2-1, with 10 nucleotides matching TRBD1. Looked up from germline, CDR1 is KGHDR and CDR2 is SFDVKD. J gave up 5 bases and V 0 bases, and 0 bases lay outside the gene matches. The CDR3 runs to 15 residues. Here the CDR3 reads CATSDLGQGDNEQFF. The DNA for the CDR3 is TGTGCCACCAGTGATTTGGGACAGGGGGACAATGAGCAGTTCTTC.

The CDR3 spells CASSLLQGAGETQYF. The CDR3 DNA sequence: TGTGCCAGCAGCCTCCTACAGGGGGCGGGAGAGACCCAGTACTTC. The rearrangement joins TRBV12-3 or TRBV12-4 to TRBJ2-5, with 9 bases that match TRBD1. The J segment lost 4 bases and the V segment lost 6 bases, leaving 9 bases of the junction unmatched. The CDR3 spans 15 residues.

There are a few counts of this clonotype. The CDR3 is CASGDGGRETQYF. The DNA of the CDR3 is TGTGCCAGCGGAGACGGGGGAAGGGAGACCCAGTACTTC. The V call is TRBV5-6, the J call TRBJ2-5; D possibly corresponds to TRBD2 (6 bases). CDR3 length: 13 amino acids. Between the trimmed V and J ends, which lost 7 bases and 5 bases, there was a span of 15 bases. Germline V CDR1 and CDR2: SGHDT, YYEEEE.

This clonotype was counted between two and nine times. The chain uses TRBV5-1 and TRBJ1-1; 7 bases match TRBD1. Germline V gene lookup returns CDR1 SGHRS and CDR2 YFSETQ. This CDR3 contains 15 residues. The ends lost 0 bases at V and 1 base at J; junction bases unmatched: 3. The CDR3 DNA reads as TGCGCCAGCAGCTTGGGGACAGGACAGAACACTGAAGCTTTCTTT. It translates to CASSLGTGQNTEAFF.

The chain links TRBV27 to TRBJ2-1; 10 bases fit TRBD1. There are 14 residues in the CDR3. The germline CDR1 and CDR2 sequences are MNHEY and SMNVEV (reference sequence). V shed 8 bases and J 1 base; nucleotides not matched to a gene: 2. In DNA, the CDR3 is TGTGCCAGCCGGACAGGGGGGTCCTACAATGAGCAGTTCTTC. Translation gives CASRTGGSYNEQFF.

The rearrangement joins TRBV6-5 to TRBJ1-3; TRBD1 might be the D (5 bases). Germline CDR1 is MNHEY and CDR2 is SVGAGI. The V end was cut by 2 bases, the J end by 0 bases, with 11 bases between. There are 16 residues in the CDR3. This CDR3 reads CASSYRRTNSGNTIYF. Here the CDR3 DNA reads TGTGCCAGCAGTTACAGGAGGACAAACTCTGGAAACACCATATATTTT.

The chain links TRBV7-2 to TRBJ2-3; 7 bases match TRBD2. Germline values: CDR1 SGHTA, CDR2 FQGNSA. This CDR3 comprises 16 residues. J lost 3 bases, V lost 2 bases, and 8 bases had no gene match. This chain's CDR3 is CASSLSIGGGTDTQYF. CDR3 DNA: TGTGCCAGCAGCTTAAGTATCGGGGGAGGGACAGATACGCAGTATTTT.

This clonotype has ten or more counts. The rearrangement uses TRBV20-1 and TRBJ1-5; no clear D gene. V was trimmed by 3 bases and J by 0 bases, leaving 3 bases between them. CDR3 length: 12 residues. From germline, CDR1 is DFQATT and CDR2 SNEGSKA (reference sequence). CDR3 region: CSARNSNQPQHF. Written as DNA, the CDR3 is TGCAGTGCTAGGAATAGCAATCAGCCCCAGCATTTT.

There are a few counts of this clonotype. This sequence joins TRBV5-1 and TRBJ2-1; the D gene is possibly TRBD1 (6 bases). This CDR3 is built from 13 residues. The germline CDR1 and CDR2 sequences are SGHRS and YFSETQ. The ends were cut back, 3 bases at V and 8 bases at J, with 12 bases in the middle. CDR3 nucleotide sequence: TGCGCCAGCAGCTGGGGGCATGAGGATGAGCAGTTCTTC. Its translation: CASSWGHEDEQFF.

This clonotype was counted between two and nine times. The chain combines TRBV4-1 with TRBJ1-2; 9 bases line up with TRBD1. Germline V gives CDR1 MGHRA, CDR2 YSYEKL. After removal of 3 bases from V and 7 bases from J, the junction contained 6 bases not matched to a gene. CDR3 size: 14 residues. CDR3: CASSQGTGSAGYTF. The CDR3 bases are TGCGCCAGCAGCCAGGGGACAGGGTCCGCTGGCTACACCTTC.